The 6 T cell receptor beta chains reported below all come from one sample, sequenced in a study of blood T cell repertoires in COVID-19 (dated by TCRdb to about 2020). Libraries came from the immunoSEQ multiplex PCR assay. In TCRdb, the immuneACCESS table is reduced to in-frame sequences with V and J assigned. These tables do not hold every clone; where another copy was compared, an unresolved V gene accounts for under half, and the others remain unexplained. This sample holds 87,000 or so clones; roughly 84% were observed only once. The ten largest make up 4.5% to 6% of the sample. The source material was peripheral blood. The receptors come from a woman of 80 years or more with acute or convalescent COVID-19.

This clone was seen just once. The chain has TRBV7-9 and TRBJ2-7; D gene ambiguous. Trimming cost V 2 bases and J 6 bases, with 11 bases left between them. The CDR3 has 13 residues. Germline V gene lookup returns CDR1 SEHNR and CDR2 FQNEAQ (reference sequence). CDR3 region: CASSLPPNTEQYF. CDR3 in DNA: TGTGCCAGCAGCTTACCCCCTAATACCGAGCAGTACTTC.

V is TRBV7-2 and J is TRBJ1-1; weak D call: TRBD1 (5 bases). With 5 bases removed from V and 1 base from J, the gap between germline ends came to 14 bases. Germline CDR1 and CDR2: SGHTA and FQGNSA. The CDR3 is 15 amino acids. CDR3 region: CASSPPAGKNTEAFF. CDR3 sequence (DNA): TGTGCCAGCAGCCCTCCCGCAGGGAAGAACACTGAAGCTTTCTTT.

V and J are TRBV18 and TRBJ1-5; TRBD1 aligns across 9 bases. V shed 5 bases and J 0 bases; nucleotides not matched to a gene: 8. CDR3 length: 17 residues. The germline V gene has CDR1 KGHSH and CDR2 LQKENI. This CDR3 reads CASSSTGTGYSNQPQHF. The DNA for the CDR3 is TGTGCCAGCTCATCCACCGGGACAGGGTATAGCAATCAGCCCCAGCATTTT. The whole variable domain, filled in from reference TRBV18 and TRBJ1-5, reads NAGVMQNPRHLVRRRGQEARLRCSPMKGHSHVYWYRQLPEEGLKFMVYLQKENIIDESGMPKERFSAEFPKEGPSILRIQQVVRGDSAAYFCASSSTGTGYSNQPQHFGDGTRLSIL.

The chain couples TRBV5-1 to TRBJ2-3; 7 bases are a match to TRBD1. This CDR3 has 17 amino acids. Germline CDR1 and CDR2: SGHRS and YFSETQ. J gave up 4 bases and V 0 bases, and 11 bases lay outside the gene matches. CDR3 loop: CASSLGTGSTGADTQYF. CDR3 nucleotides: TGCGCCAGCAGCTTGGGGACAGGTTCTACTGGGGCAGATACGCAGTATTTT. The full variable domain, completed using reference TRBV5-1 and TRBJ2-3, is KAGVTQTPRYLIKTRGQQVTLSCSPISGHRSVSWYQQTPGQGLQFLFEYFSETQRNKGNFPGRFSGRQFSNSRSEMNVSTLELGDSALYLCASSLGTGSTGADTQYFGPGTRLTVL.

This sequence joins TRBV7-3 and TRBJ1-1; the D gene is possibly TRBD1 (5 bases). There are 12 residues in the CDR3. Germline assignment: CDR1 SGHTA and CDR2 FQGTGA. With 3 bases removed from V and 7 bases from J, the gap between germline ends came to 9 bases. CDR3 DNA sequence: TGTGCCAGCAGCTTCACCGACAGTGAAGCTTTCTTT. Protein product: CASSFTDSEAFF.

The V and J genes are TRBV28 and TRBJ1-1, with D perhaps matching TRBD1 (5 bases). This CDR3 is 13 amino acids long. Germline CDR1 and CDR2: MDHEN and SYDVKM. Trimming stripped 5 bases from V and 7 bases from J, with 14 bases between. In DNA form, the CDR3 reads TGTGCCAGCAGTCTAGGCAGGGAAAATGAAGCTTTCTTT. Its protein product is CASSLGRENEAFF.